One and the same sample provided the 24 T cell receptor beta chains below, sequenced in a study of CD8 T cells in ankylosing spondylitis. TCRdb re-called the 5' RACE reads through MiXCR, storing one row per CDR3 protein. The sample contains approximately 200,000 distinct CDR3 sequences, 10% to 15% of which appear only once. Sequencing input: blood, either unsorted or a sorted T cell fraction (not recorded which). Receptor source: a female donor with ankylosing spondylitis or in good health (not recorded which).

With respect to this clonotype: A read error may explain this, as a much larger clone is one base away. The chain's CDR3 is CTSLSGGEDYEQYF. CDR3 nucleotides: TGTACCAGCCTTTCGGGGGGCGAGGACTACGAGCAGTACTTC. The J gene is TRBJ2-7, the V gene TRBV12-3 or TRBV12-4, with a weak D call TRBD2 (7 bases). The CDR3 loop spans 14 amino acids.

V is TRBV7-2 and J is TRBJ1-2; 7 positions match TRBD1. The CDR3 is made up of 12 amino acids. Germline V gene lookup returns CDR1 SGHTA and CDR2 FQGNSA. V dropped 5 bases and J dropped 7; count of bases not matched to a gene: 4. This chain's CDR3 is CASSAQGVGYTF. The CDR3 DNA sequence: TGTGCCAGCAGCGCCCAGGGGGTTGGCTACACCTTC.

This clonotype was counted at least ten times. This chain uses TRBV11-2 with TRBJ2-3, with 14 bases identical to TRBD2. This CDR3 has 20 residues. The germline gives CDR1 SGHAT, CDR2 FQNNGV. Trimming removed 5 bases from V and 0 bases from J; junction bases left unmatched: 13. The CDR3 spells CASSRPGLAGAHSSTDTQYF. The CDR3 bases are TGTGCCAGCAGCCGACCGGGACTAGCGGGAGCGCACTCTAGCACAGATACGCAGTATTTT.

This clonotype occurred many times. This chain joins TRBV27 and TRBJ1-5; no firm D call. Trimming removed 2 bases from V and 3 bases from J, with 11 bases in between. The germline gives CDR1 MNHEY, CDR2 SMNVEV (reference sequence). This CDR3 is built from 15 residues. The CDR3 DNA follows: TGTGCCAGCAGTTTAATGTTGAACATCAATCAGCCCCAGCATTTT. Translated: CASSLMLNINQPQHF.

V usage is TRBV6-1 and J usage is TRBJ2-2, with TRBD1 matching over 7 bases. The trim removed 6 bases at V and 7 bases at J, leaving 8 bases unmatched. CDR1 is MNHNS and CDR2 is SASEGT in the germline V gene. CDR3 length: 14 amino acids. Here the CDR3 reads CASRGQGDVGELFF. The CDR3 nucleotides read TGTGCCAGCAGGGGGCAGGGGGACGTCGGGGAGCTGTTTTTT.

This clonotype was detected many times. The chain recombines TRBV28 with TRBJ2-1, with D perhaps TRBD2 (6 bases). The CDR3 runs 16 residues. V lost 0 bases to trimming and J lost 7 bases, with 16 bases between them. CDR1 is MDHEN, CDR2 SYDVKM, per germline. The chain's CDR3 is CASSLWGGGGDNEQFF. CDR3 bases: TGTGCCAGCAGTTTATGGGGCGGAGGAGGGGATAATGAGCAGTTCTTC.

In its sample, this clonotype was seen a few times. Being one base from a much bigger clone, this may be a read error. DNA for the CDR3: TGTGCCAGCAGCCCAGGGTCGGGACTTGCATCCGAGCAGTACTTC. It specifies CASSPGSGLASEQYF. The chain couples TRBV9 to TRBJ2-7; D might be TRBD2 (6 bases). V dropped 4 bases and J dropped 6 bases, with 20 bases sitting between them. The CDR3 runs 15 residues. Per the germline V gene, CDR1 is SGDLS and CDR2 is YYNGEE.

The V gene is TRBV7-2, the J gene TRBJ2-3; 8 bases map to TRBD1. CDR3 length equals 16 residues. Germline lookup yields CDR1 SGHTA and CDR2 FQGNSA. Losses at the gene ends were 5 bases for V and 0 bases for J; bases not matched to a gene: 7. As DNA, the CDR3 is TGTGCCAGCAGCCGGACGGGACAGGCGAGCACAGATACGCAGTATTTT. Translated: CASSRTGQASTDTQYF.

This clonotype was detected only a few times. V and J are TRBV3-1 and TRBJ2-1; no firm D call. V lost 1 base and J 10 bases, leaving 17 bases between the germline ends. Germline CDR1 reads LGHDT; CDR2 reads YNNKEL (reference sequence). The length of the CDR3 is 15 residues. The chain's CDR3 is CASSQVTGRASEQFF. The CDR3 DNA reads as TGTGCCAGCAGCCAAGTCACGGGTAGGGCTTCGGAGCAGTTCTTC.

Comment on this clonotype: Relative to the germline gene, one junction end is altered; a read error may explain this. CDR3 loop: CCAQQSGAGGRNTGELFF. DNA of the CDR3: TGCTGTGCGCAACAGTCGGGGGCGGGCGGACGTAACACCGGGGAGCTGTTTTTT. The gene calls are TRBV20-1 and TRBJ2-2, with D tentatively TRBD1 or TRBD2 (6 bases each). The CDR3 loop spans 18 amino acids. CDR1 is DFQATT and CDR2 is SNEGSKA in the germline V gene (reference sequence).

Many counts were recorded for this clonotype. V and J are TRBV20-1 and TRBJ1-1, with TRBD1 matching over 10 bases. In germline, CDR1 is DFQATT, CDR2 SNEGSKA (reference sequence). The CDR3 runs 14 residues. The junction had 8 bases not matched to a gene; V was cut back by 0 bases and J by 10 bases. The CDR3 reads CSAREDRGKAGAFF. For the CDR3, the DNA is TGCAGTGCTAGAGAGGACAGGGGGAAAGCAGGAGCTTTCTTT.

This clonotype was observed a handful of times. The rearrangement links TRBV4-3 to TRBJ2-1; 15 nucleotides line up with TRBD2. From germline, CDR1 is LGHNA and CDR2 YSLEER. The CDR3 spans 19 residues. The junction had 7 bases not matched to a gene; V was cut back by 3 bases and J by 1 base. The CDR3 bases are TGCGCCAGCAGCCAGTCCACCGGGACTAGCGGGAGGTCCTACAATGAGCAGTTCTTC. Residues: CASSQSTGTSGRSYNEQFF.

The V and J genes are TRBV4-2 and TRBJ2-2; perhaps TRBD1 as D (5 bases). The length of the CDR3 is 16 residues. Germline V gene lookup returns CDR1 LGHNA and CDR2 YNFKEQ. Between the trimmed V and J ends, which lost 4 bases and 0 bases, there was a span of 12 bases. Here the CDR3 DNA reads TGTGCCAGCAGCCCGGAACAGGCCGCGAACACCGGGGAGCTGTTTTTT. Its protein product is CASSPEQAANTGELFF.

In its sample, this clonotype ranks as medium-sized. The V gene is TRBV28, the J gene TRBJ1-5; the D gene is possibly TRBD1 (5 bases). The ends were cut back, 7 bases at V and 8 bases at J, with 21 bases in the middle. The germline CDR1 and CDR2 sequences are MDHEN and SYDVKM. The CDR3 totals 15 residues. CDR3 loop: CASIPRMRGLKPQHF. The DNA of the CDR3 is TGTGCCAGCATCCCCAGGATGAGGGGATTGAAGCCCCAGCATTTT.

This clonotype was counted ten times or more. The chain couples TRBV27 to TRBJ2-1; D unresolved. Germline V gives CDR1 MNHEY, CDR2 SMNVEV (reference sequence). V was trimmed by 2 bases and J by 7 bases, leaving 9 bases between them. This CDR3 region has 13 residues. The CDR3 region has the DNA TGTGCCAGCAGTTTAATTATAACGAATGAGCAGTTCTTC. Translation gives CASSLIITNEQFF.

V and J are TRBV7-2 and TRBJ1-2, with 7 bases identical to TRBD1. Germline CDR1 is SGHTA and CDR2 is FQGNSA. V lost 5 bases, J lost 7 bases, and 7 bases stayed unmatched. The CDR3 loop spans 13 amino acids. DNA of the CDR3: TGTGCCAGCAGCCCGGACAGGAATCTTGGCTACACCTTC. It yields the protein CASSPDRNLGYTF.

This clonotype was detected many times. This sequence joins TRBV12-3 or TRBV12-4 and TRBJ1-4; TRBD1 is a possible D gene (5 bases). This CDR3 contains 14 residues. V gave up 0 bases and J gave up 7 bases, with 9 bases separating them. The chain's CDR3 is CASSLAPGGEKLFF. In DNA, the CDR3 is TGTGCCAGCAGTTTAGCTCCGGGGGGTGAAAAACTGTTTTTT.

The table lists this clonotype with many counts. The rearrangement links TRBV27 to TRBJ2-1; D remains unclear. Germline lookup yields CDR1 MNHEY and CDR2 SMNVEV (reference sequence). The CDR3 length is 13 residues. Trimming stripped 2 bases from V and 6 bases from J, with 8 bases between. The CDR3 is CASSLRWGNEQFF. The CDR3 nucleotides are TGTGCCAGCAGTTTACGATGGGGCAATGAGCAGTTCTTC.

The CDR3 protein is CACNVGTGGLSNQPQHF. The DNA of the CDR3 is TGTGCCTGCAACGTCGGGACAGGGGGGCTGAGCAATCAGCCCCAGCATTTT. The chain uses TRBV28 and TRBJ1-5; TRBD1 agrees at 11 bases. V trimming: 11 bases; J trimming: 1 base; junction bases outside the gene matches: 13. Germline assignment: CDR1 MDHEN and CDR2 SYDVKM. The CDR3 totals 17 residues.

This clonotype was seen ten or more times. This chain connects TRBV24-1 to TRBJ1-5; D remains unclear. The CDR3 contains 15 residues. Germline CDR1 and CDR2: KGHDR and SFDVKD. V was cut by 3 bases and J by 3 bases, with 11 bases left in between. CDR3 loop: CATSDGAGDNQPQHF. CDR3 DNA: TGTGCCACCAGTGATGGAGCGGGCGACAATCAGCCCCAGCATTTT.

The V and J genes are TRBV28 and TRBJ2-7, with unresolved D. V was cut by 3 bases and J by 7 bases, with 25 bases left in between. Germline loops: CDR1 MDHEN, CDR2 SYDVKM. This CDR3 has 17 amino acids. The CDR3 DNA is TGTGCCAGCAGTTTCCCGGACGTTAGGTCCCTTCGCTGGGAGCAGTACTTC. Translation gives CASSFPDVRSLRWEQYF.

This clonotype showed up just a few times. The rearrangement links TRBV7-2 to TRBJ2-3, with TRBD2 matching over 8 bases. This CDR3 is 17 amino acids long. V trimming: 5 bases; J trimming: 2 bases; junction bases outside the gene matches: 12. The germline CDR1 and CDR2 sequences are SGHTA and FQGNSA. The CDR3 here is CASSPPGLGSSTDTQYF. CDR3 sequence (DNA): TGTGCCAGCAGCCCTCCGGGACTAGGGAGTTCCACAGATACGCAGTATTTT. Full variable domain (missing parts from reference TRBV7-2 and TRBJ2-3): GAGVSQSPSNKVTEKGKDVELRCDPISGHTALYWYRQSLGQGLEFLIYFQGNSAPDKSGLPSDRFSAERTGGSVSTLTIQRTQQEDSAVYLCASSPPGLGSSTDTQYFGPGTRLTVL.

This chain uses TRBV4-3 with TRBJ2-7; D possibly corresponds to TRBD1 (6 bases). This CDR3 comprises 15 residues. Trimming left V 1 base short and J 0 bases short, with 10 bases between. Germline V lookup: CDR1 LGHNA, CDR2 YSLEER. CDR3 region: CASSQVQDSSYEQYF. In nucleotides, the CDR3 is TGCGCCAGCAGCCAAGTACAGGACAGCTCCTACGAGCAGTACTTC.

Ten or more counts support this clonotype. The chain recombines TRBV19 with TRBJ2-7, with D possibly being TRBD2 (6 bases). V lost 5 bases to trimming and J lost 2 bases, with 13 bases between them. The CDR3 is 14 amino acids. CDR1 LNHDA and CDR2 SQIVND come from the germline V gene (reference sequence). The CDR3 DNA follows: TGTGCCAGTAGTCCGGGACTGGCAACCTACGAGCAGTACTTC. Its protein product is CASSPGLATYEQYF.